This record covers a single TCR beta chain. It lacks a known antigen. No qualities accompany the bases; no much larger clone lies one base away. V loses 4 bases of germline sequence and J loses 0 bases, and the interval between the two ends is 16 bases. CDR1 and CDR2 were assigned from the germline V gene as MNHNS and SASEGT. Measured from the cysteine to the phenylalanine, the CDR3 is 18 residues long. The kept DNA is CDR3 alone, 54 bases in frame from the first base. Using the deep immunoSEQ assay, multiplex PCR amplified TCR CDR3 regions from genomic DNA. Extracted genomic DNA from each cell subset was spread evenly across all wells of several immunoSEQ 96-well plates, with each plate serving as a replicate. For sorted subsets, each replicate PCR was loaded with 200 to 250 ng genomic DNA, equivalent to 30,000 to 35,000 T cell genomes. Purified libraries were quantified with a Qubit 3.0 fluorometer, sized on a Bioanalyzer 2100, and re-quantified with the KAPA Library Quantification kit. Each immunoSEQ 96-well plate was sequenced on its own single-read 150-cycle Illumina NextSeq 550 flow cell. The published analysis was carried out like this. Because the immunoSEQ output held only junctional sequences and lacked quality scores, the filtering could not match the filtering applied to full-length reads. To assign V/J genes and CDR3, sequences were annotated against IMGT germline references using PyIR, a Python wrapper for IgBLAST v1.9. Any read was removed if the V/J assignment was weak (E-value above 1e-6), the CDR3 was missing, or the read contained stop codons, out-of-frame junctions, or ambiguous translated residues. V3J clonotypes were defined by identical inferred V gene, J gene, and CDR3 amino acid sequence. Percentage overlap between repertoires was calculated by dividing the number of shared unique clonotypes by the size of the smaller repertoire. Richness of each repertoire was evaluated using RTK rarefaction, the Chao1 estimator, and Recon v2.1 estimates of unobserved clonotypes. OLGA was used to compute generation probabilities for all TCRbeta clonotypes that the gDNA method yielded from several donors. TCRdb took this table from immuneACCESS and kept in-frame rearrangements with V and J called. Such tables lack part of the clones; where checked against another copy, unresolved V genes explain under half of the gap, and the rest is unexplained. That table supplies the V and J calls and clone size; D and trimming were determined from the DNA. This sample lists over 400,000 clones; roughly 95% were detected once. About 0.059% of the sample lies in the top ten.

The source of the sample is a study of shared clonotypes between healthy human individuals (TCRdb year 2020). Turning to the overall study: The cohort included three men and a couple of women between 18 and 49 years of age. For each donor, CD4 naive and CD4 memory were each given three plates, CD8 naive was given two plates, and CD8 memory was given one plate. The study deeply sequenced blood TCR repertoires of five healthy adults to estimate repertoire size and the extent of clonotype sharing between individuals. Different laboratories and diverse techniques were used to prepare libraries and sequence TCR repertoires, to increase sequencing depth and limit assay-specific biases. Between about 0.8 and 9 billion PBMCs per donor were obtained by leukapheresis. Paper-wide results and their limitations: Sharing across four donors was observed for around 4.8% of naive CD4, over 3% of naive CD8, 2% to 2.5% of memory CD4, and about 0.4% of memory CD8 clonotypes. Clonotypes shared by all four sorted-subset donors showed higher generation probabilities than non-shared clonotypes. Rarefaction of sorted-subset datasets indicated incomplete sequencing despite the large sequencing depth. The small number of donors limited the genetic and exposure-history diversity represented. Pairwise subsampling indicated that sequencing depth was expected to affect the degree of clonotype sharing among donors. Larger estimated clonotype richness was generally found for naive subsets than for memory subsets. Sampling was restricted to blood, and TCR repertoires in tissue are likely to differ from TCR repertoires in blood.

The donors were healthy, HIV-negative adults who had no recently reported acute infections or vaccinations. Every donor was a Caucasian adult residing in Nashville, Tennessee, USA. Magnetic negative selection was used to enrich CD4+ T cells, after which naive cells were positively selected on CD45RA and the negative fraction became the memory subset. After blood collection by leukapheresis, PBMCs were isolated using Ficoll-Histopaque density gradient centrifugation and then cryopreserved in the vapor phase of liquid nitrogen. Analytical flow cytometry was used to check the purity and quantity of every magnetically sorted T cell population. Genomic DNA was isolated from each sorted fraction and quantified by UV absorbance on a Nanodrop 2000c.

The rearranged chain carries TRBV6-1 and TRBJ2-6; the D segment could be TRBD2, given 6 matching bases. This clonotype was sampled from a woman aged 25-40 years in good health. Source material: naive CD4+ T cells sorted from blood. Sample cell subset or site, as interpreted from the label and publication: CD45RA+ positively selected. The nucleotide sequence reads TGTGCCAGCAGTGGCGGGACCGAGACGCTCTCTGGGGCCAACGTCCTGACTTTC. This sequence encodes CASSGGTETLSGANVLTF.